Shown below are 2 T cell receptor beta chains from a single sample sequenced in a study of long-term antiretroviral therapy in people with HIV. Survey-level resolution applied to immunoSEQ assay v3.0. Only in-frame clones appear in the TCRdb table, and some are missing; sequencing was by immunoSEQ multiplex PCR. The data show roughly 25,000 clones, around 85% seen once. This sample comprised unsorted PBMCs, obtained 0.7 years before starting antiretroviral therapy. The receptors shown here come from a man in his thirties or forties with HIV.

The chain combines TRBV19 with TRBJ1-1; TRBD1 is a possible D gene (5 bases). The germline V gene has CDR1 LNHDA and CDR2 SQIVND (reference sequence). Trimming stripped 4 bases from V and 3 bases from J, with 12 bases between. This CDR3 has 14 residues. In DNA form, the CDR3 reads TGTGCCAGTAGTAGGTACGGGGCGGACACTGAAGCTTTCTTT. Translated: CASSRYGADTEAFF.

The chain links TRBV7-8 to TRBJ2-5, with 11 bases that match TRBD2. Germline CDR1 SGHVS, CDR2 FQNEAQ. J gave up 2 bases and V 5 bases, and 7 bases lay outside the gene matches. The CDR3 contains 16 residues. The CDR3 nucleotides are TGTGCCAGCAGCCCTTGGACTAGCGGGTTACAAGAGACCCAGTACTTC. It translates to CASSPWTSGLQETQYF.